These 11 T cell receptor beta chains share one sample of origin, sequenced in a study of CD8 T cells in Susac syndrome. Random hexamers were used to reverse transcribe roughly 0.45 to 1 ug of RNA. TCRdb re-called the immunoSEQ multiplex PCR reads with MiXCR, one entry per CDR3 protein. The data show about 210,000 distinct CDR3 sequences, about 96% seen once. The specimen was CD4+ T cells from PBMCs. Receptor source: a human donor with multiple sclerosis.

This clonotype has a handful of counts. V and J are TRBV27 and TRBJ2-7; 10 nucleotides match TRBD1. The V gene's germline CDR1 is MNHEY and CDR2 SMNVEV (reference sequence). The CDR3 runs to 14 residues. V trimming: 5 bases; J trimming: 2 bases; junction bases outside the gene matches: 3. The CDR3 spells CASSRQGAAYEQYF. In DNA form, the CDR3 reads TGTGCCAGCAGTCGACAGGGGGCTGCCTACGAGCAGTACTTC.

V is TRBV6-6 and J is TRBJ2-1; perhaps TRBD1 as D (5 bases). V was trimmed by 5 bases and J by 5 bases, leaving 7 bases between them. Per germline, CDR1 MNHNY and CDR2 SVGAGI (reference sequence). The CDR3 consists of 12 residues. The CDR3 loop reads CASSGQNNEQFF. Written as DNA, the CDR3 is TGTGCCAGCAGTGGACAAAACAATGAGCAGTTCTTC.

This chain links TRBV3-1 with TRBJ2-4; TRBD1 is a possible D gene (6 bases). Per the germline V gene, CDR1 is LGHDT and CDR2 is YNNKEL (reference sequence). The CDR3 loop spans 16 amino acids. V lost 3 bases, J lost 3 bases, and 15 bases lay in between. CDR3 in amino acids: CASSQAMTGIKNIQYF. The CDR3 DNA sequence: TGTGCCAGCAGCCAGGCAATGACAGGTATCAAAAACATTCAGTACTTC.

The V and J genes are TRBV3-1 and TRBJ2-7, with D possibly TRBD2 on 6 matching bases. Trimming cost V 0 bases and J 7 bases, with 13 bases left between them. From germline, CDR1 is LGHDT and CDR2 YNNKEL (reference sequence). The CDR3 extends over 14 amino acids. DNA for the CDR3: TGTGCCAGCAGCCAAGATCTTGTTAGCGGTGAGCAGTACTTC. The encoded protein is CASSQDLVSGEQYF.

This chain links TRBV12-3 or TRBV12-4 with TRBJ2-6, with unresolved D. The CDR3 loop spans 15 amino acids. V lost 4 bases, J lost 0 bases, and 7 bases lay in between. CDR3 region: CASSWRRSGANVLTF. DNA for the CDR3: TGTGCCAGCAGTTGGCGGCGCTCTGGGGCCAACGTCCTGACTTTC.

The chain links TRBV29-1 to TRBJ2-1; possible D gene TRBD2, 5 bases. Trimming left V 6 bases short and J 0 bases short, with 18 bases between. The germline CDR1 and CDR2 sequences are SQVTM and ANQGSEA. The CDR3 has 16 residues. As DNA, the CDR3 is TGCAGCGTCCCCTTGGTTCTAGCTGACTCCTACAATGAGCAGTTCTTC. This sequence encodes CSVPLVLADSYNEQFF.

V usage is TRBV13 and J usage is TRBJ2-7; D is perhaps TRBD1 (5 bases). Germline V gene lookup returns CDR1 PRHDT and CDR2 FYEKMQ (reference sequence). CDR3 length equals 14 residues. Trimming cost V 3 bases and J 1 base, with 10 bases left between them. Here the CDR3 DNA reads TGTGCCAGCAGCTTTTGGGGCAGTTCCTACGAGCAGTACTTC. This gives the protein CASSFWGSSYEQYF.

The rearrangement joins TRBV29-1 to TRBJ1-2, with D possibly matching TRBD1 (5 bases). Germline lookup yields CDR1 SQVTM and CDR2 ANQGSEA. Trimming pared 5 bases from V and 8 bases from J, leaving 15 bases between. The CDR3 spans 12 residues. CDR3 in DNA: TGCAGCGTTCGGGAGGCAGAGGGGGGCTACACCTTC. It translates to CSVREAEGGYTF.

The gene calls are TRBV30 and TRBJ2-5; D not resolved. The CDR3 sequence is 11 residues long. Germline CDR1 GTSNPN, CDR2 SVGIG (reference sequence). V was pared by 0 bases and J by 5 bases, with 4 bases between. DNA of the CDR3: TGTGCCTGGAGTGTACCGGAGACCCAGTACTTC. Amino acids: CAWSVPETQYF.

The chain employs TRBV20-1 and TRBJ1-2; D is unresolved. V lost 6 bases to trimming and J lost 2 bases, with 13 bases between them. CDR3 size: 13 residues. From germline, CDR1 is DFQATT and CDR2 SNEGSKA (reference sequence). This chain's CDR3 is CSAALDRNYGYTF. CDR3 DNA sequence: TGCAGTGCGGCCCTTGACCGAAACTATGGCTACACCTTC.

CDR3 sequence: CASRTTGNHAADYGYTF. In DNA form, the CDR3 reads TGTGCCAGCAGGACGACAGGGAATCATGCCGCGGACTATGGCTACACCTTC. V is TRBV6-2 or TRBV6-3 and J is TRBJ1-2; 7 positions match TRBD1. Trimming removed 6 bases from V and 3 bases from J; junction bases left unmatched: 16. Looked up from germline, CDR1 is MNHEY and CDR2 is SVGEGT. This CDR3 spans 17 amino acids.